This TCR beta chain was observed in a study of shared clonotypes between healthy human individuals. Study-level points and caveats: Clonotype sharing among donors was expected to depend on sequencing depth.

CDR1 is MNHEY, CDR2 SMNVEV, per germline (reference sequence). Trimming stripped 6 bases from V and 9 bases from J, with 12 bases between. CDR3 size: 12 residues. Terminally differentiated effector memory CD45RA+ cells were excluded by CCR7 positive selection of CD45RO-negative cells. For this clone: Its target is not known.

Authors' methods: ImmunoSEQ gave junction-only sequences without quality scores, so filtering differed. The assay was immunoSEQ multiplex PCR, and TCRdb's table has in-frame clones only and misses some. V, J and clone size are those of that table, while D and trimming were read from the DNA. The profile shows 1.5 million to 2.5 million clones, approximately 94% of them singletons. Specimen: naive CD8+ T cells sorted from blood. The clonotype was recovered from a man aged 18 to 30 in good health. The genes are TRBV27 and TRBJ2-1; maybe TRBD2 (5 bases). This CDR3 reads CASSLDAGEQFF. The DNA for the CDR3 is TGTGCCAGCAGCTTGGACGCGGGTGAGCAGTTCTTC.